These 5 T cell receptor beta chains originate from one sample sequenced in a study of blood T cell repertoires in COVID-19. Produced via immunoSEQ multiplex PCR; TCRdb's table is partial and in-frame only. The table lists 250,000 to 300,000 clones, about nine tenths of them singletons. Sequenced: PBMCs or T cells enriched from blood (not recorded which). Receptors originate from a woman aged 60-70 years who had recovered from COVID-19.

CDR3 amino acids: CASSQELPGLVLSTNEKLFF. The CDR3 nucleotides are TGTGCCAGCAGCCAAGAACTCCCCGGGTTAGTACTATCAACTAATGAAAAACTGTTTTTT. This chain connects TRBV4-2 to TRBJ1-4; D is uncertain. V lost 0 bases and J lost 0, with 20 bases in between. The CDR3 extends over 20 amino acids. The germline V gene encodes CDR1 LGHNA and CDR2 YNFKEQ.

V usage is TRBV28 and J usage is TRBJ1-1; no reliable D call. The CDR3 consists of 15 residues. Germline assignment: CDR1 MDHEN and CDR2 SYDVKM. Trimming left V 6 bases short and J 0 bases short, with 14 bases between. CDR3 in DNA: TGTGCCAGCAGCCACGGGAGGCTAGTGAACACTGAAGCTTTCTTT. This translates into CASSHGRLVNTEAFF.

V usage is TRBV7-8 and J usage is TRBJ2-3; 11 bases fit TRBD1. The ends lost 4 bases at V and 3 bases at J; junction bases unmatched: 9. Looked up from germline, CDR1 is SGHVS and CDR2 is FQNEAQ. This CDR3 has 17 residues. In DNA, the CDR3 is TGTGCCAGCAGCTCGCTTGGACAGGGGGCAAAGACAGATACGCAGTATTTT. Translation: CASSSLGQGAKTDTQYF.

The genes are TRBV10-1 and TRBJ1-1; D is unresolved. Germline V gene data show CDR1 as WNHNN and CDR2 as SYGVQD (reference sequence). The V end lost 6 bases, the J end lost 4 bases, and 15 bases lay between the germline ends. The CDR3 extends over 14 amino acids. CDR3 sequence reads: CASSANPSGTEAFF. The CDR3 DNA is TGCGCCAGCAGCGCGAACCCCTCAGGCACTGAAGCTTTCTTT.

This clone was seen once. The genes are TRBV12-3 or TRBV12-4 and TRBJ1-1; no firm D call. The CDR3 spans 13 residues. Trimming took 6 bases from V and 0 from J, leaving 8 bases between them. The CDR3 loop is CASREQLNTEAFF. The CDR3, as DNA: TGTGCCAGCAGAGAACAGCTGAACACTGAAGCTTTCTTT.